This T cell receptor (beta chain) is drawn from a study of glioma-infiltrating T cells after dendritic cell vaccination. Time point in this sample: after dendritic cell vaccination, including at tumor progression/relapse. Sequencing was performed with immunoSEQ multiplex PCR; in TCRdb, only in-frame clones are kept and a portion is missing. The repertoire holds around 87,000 clones, with roughly 87% as singletons. Germline CDR1 SGHAT, CDR2 FQNNGV. Trimming took off 1 base at V and 3 bases at J, with 6 bases between the two ends. The CDR3 totals 13 residues. The chain employs TRBV11-2 and TRBJ1-2; D unclear. The receptor was derived from a human donor with glioblastoma. Sequencing used blood, obtained after dendritic cell vaccination. The DNA for the CDR3 is TGTGCCAGCAGCTTAGCGTCCTACTATGGCTACACCTTC. Its translation is CASSLASYYGYTF. Variable domain in full (rest from reference TRBV11-2 and TRBJ1-2): EAGVAQSPRYKIIEKRQSVAFWCNPISGHATLYWYQQILGQGPKLLIQFQNNGVVDDSQLPKDRFSAERLKGVDSTLKIQPAKLEDSAVYLCASSLASYYGYTFGSGTRLTVV.